This T cell receptor (beta chain) was observed in a study of post-analysis software for immune sequencing data. Study-wide background: Recorded subtypes: relapsing-remitting, secondary progressive, progressive-relapsing; some patients unannotated. Points from the study as a whole: Significantly lower normalized Chao1 diversity was seen in multiple sclerosis patients than in controls. Those samples that were prepared in the same batch co-clustered strongly by F measure.

A word on this clonotype: The antigen remains unidentified.

Included in the TCR beta cDNA libraries were unique molecular identifiers. The yield from approximately 1 to 10 million T cells was roughly 500,000 cDNA molecules in total. TCRdb itself ran the PCR reads through MiXCR, one entry per CDR3 protein. Of about 160,000 distinct CDR3 sequences listed, about 37% are singletons. Germline CDR1 is SQVTM and CDR2 is ANQGSEA. The CDR3 runs 12 residues. V gave up 6 bases and J gave up 6 bases, with 15 bases separating them. The source material was blood, sampled after autologous hematopoietic stem cell transplantation. The sequence was collected from a girl aged 5-17 years with multiple sclerosis. This chain links TRBV29-1 with TRBJ2-7; possibly TRBD2 for D (7 bases). The CDR3, as DNA: TGCAGCGTCACCCAGGGGAGGGCCGAGCAGTACTTC. Translating it yields CSVTQGRAEQYF.